This T cell receptor (beta chain) was retrieved from a study of CD8 T cells in Susac syndrome. J lost 7 bases, V lost 4 bases, and 5 bases had no gene match. The CDR3 has 15 residues. Germline V gene sequence: CDR1 MGHRA, CDR2 YSYEKL. The authors reverse transcribed about 0.5 to 1 ug RNA with random hexamers. In TCRdb, the immunoSEQ multiplex PCR reads were re-called with MiXCR into one record per CDR3 protein. The table lists 75,000 to 100,000 distinct CDR3 sequences, approximately 95% of them singletons. The origin of this receptor is a human donor with Susac syndrome. The chain employs TRBV4-1 and TRBJ2-1; 12 bases map to TRBD2. Sequenced input: CD8+ T cells from PBMCs. CDR3 bases: TGCGCCAGCAGCCCGACTAGCGGGAGTGGGAATGAGCAGTTCTTC. Residues: CASSPTSGSGNEQFF.